This T cell receptor (beta chain) originates from a study of blood T cell repertoires in COVID-19. Study-level background: Both acute and convalescent COVID-19 samples were obtained from the United States, Italy and Spain. PBMCs, B-cell-depleted T cells, or T cells were the source of the cDNA or gDNA that made up the material.

V gave up 6 bases and J gave up 5 bases, with 11 bases separating them. The CDR3 extends over 13 amino acids. Germline V lookup: CDR1 MNHEY, CDR2 SVGAGI. Authors' methods: The authors estimated nucleated cell counts from reference gene primer amplification. Produced via immunoSEQ multiplex PCR; TCRdb's table is partial and in-frame only. Clone size and the V and J calls come from that table; the DNA yielded D and trimming. The table has hundreds of thousands of clones, 75% to 90% seen once. The chain combines TRBV6-5 with TRBJ2-1; D uncertain. Sequences were obtained from peripheral blood. This clonotype originated in a middle-aged woman who had recovered from COVID-19. The CDR3 nucleotides read TGTGCCAGCAGAGTGAATCGGGACAATGAGCAGTTCTTC. Its protein is CASRVNRDNEQFF.